This T cell receptor (beta chain) originates from a study of blood T cell repertoires in COVID-19. The overall study: Sources were T cells, B-cell-depleted T cells, or PBMCs; the material itself was cDNA or gDNA.

The CDR3 is made up of 16 amino acids. The germline V gene has CDR1 SGHNT and CDR2 YENEEA. The V gene end was trimmed by 5 bases and the J gene end by 4 bases; junction bases not matched to a gene: 11. Libraries were prepared by immunoSEQ multiplex PCR; TCRdb keeps only in-frame clonotypes and omits some of them. The sample records about 170,000 clones, 85% to 90% being singletons. The specimen sequenced was peripheral blood. This chain links TRBV11-3 with TRBJ2-5; 9 bases align to TRBD1. This clonotype was sampled from a woman older than 75 with COVID-19, enrolled during active disease. CDR3 protein: CASSPGTGNMGETQYF. CDR3 DNA sequence: TGTGCCAGCAGCCCCGGGACAGGGAACATGGGAGAGACCCAGTACTTC.